One and the same sample provided the 21 T cell receptor beta chains below, sequenced in a study of early T cells in non-severe SARS-CoV-2 infection. Each CDR3 protein is one row after TCRdb ran MiXCR on the 5' RACE reads. The sample lists fewer than 100,000 distinct CDR3 sequences; roughly 9.4% were seen once. The specimen sequenced was whole blood. The receptors originated from an adult who was a healthcare worker with PCR-confirmed SARS-CoV-2 infection or an uninfected control (not recorded which).

This sequence joins TRBV28 and TRBJ2-1; either TRBD1 or TRBD2 may fit D (5 bases each). This CDR3 region has 12 residues. V gave up 5 bases and J gave up 6 bases, with 8 bases separating them. In germline, CDR1 is MDHEN, CDR2 SYDVKM. CDR3 region: CASSGGVNEQFF. The CDR3 region has the DNA TGTGCCAGCAGTGGGGGTGTCAATGAGCAGTTCTTC.

This clonotype was seen more than once but under ten times. The chain is built from TRBV28 and TRBJ2-7, with D perhaps matching TRBD2 (6 bases). Germline loops: CDR1 MDHEN, CDR2 SYDVKM. Trimming removed 3 bases from V and 1 base from J, with 13 bases in between. The CDR3 length is 15 residues. CDR3 sequence reads: CASSFLGTSSYEQYF. CDR3 bases: TGTGCCAGCAGTTTCTTAGGGACTTCTTCCTACGAGCAGTACTTC.

The chain is built from TRBV20-1 and TRBJ2-1; possibly TRBD1 or TRBD2 for D (5 bases each). Germline V gene lookup returns CDR1 DFQATT and CDR2 SNEGSKA (reference sequence). V was pared by 0 bases and J by 16 bases, with 19 bases between. The CDR3 has 13 amino acids. CDR3 DNA: TGCAGTGCTAGAGATCTCTCCGGGACCGGACCCTTCTTC. Its translation: CSARDLSGTGPFF.

The chain recombines TRBV5-1 with TRBJ2-1; 7 bases fit TRBD2. Germline CDR1 and CDR2: SGHRS and YFSETQ. V lost 7 bases to trimming and J lost 10 bases; unmatched junction nucleotides: 14. The CDR3 consists of 14 residues. The CDR3: CASLDGGSPGEQFF. The CDR3 DNA reads TGCGCCAGCCTTGACGGGGGGAGTCCTGGGGAGCAGTTCTTC. Full variable domain (rest looked up from reference TRBV5-1 and TRBJ2-1): KAGVTQTPRYLIKTRGQQVTLSCSPISGHRSVSWYQQTPGQGLQFLFEYFSETQRNKGNFPGRFSGRQFSNSRSEMNVSTLELGDSALYLCASLDGGSPGEQFFGPGTRLTVL.

This clonotype showed up many times. The J gene is TRBJ2-1, the V gene TRBV29-1, with TRBD2 matching 12 bases. Germline V gene lookup returns CDR1 SQVTM and CDR2 ANQGSEA. The CDR3 sequence is 14 residues long. Germline trimming cut 7 bases from V and 3 bases from J; bases unmatched to any gene: 4. The CDR3 sequence is CSAGLAGFYNEQFF. CDR3 bases: TGCAGCGCGGGACTAGCGGGCTTCTACAATGAGCAGTTCTTC.

This chain joins TRBV2 and TRBJ1-1; D remains ambiguous. The germline V and J ends were trimmed by 3 bases and 1 base, with 9 bases remaining between them. The CDR3 has 14 amino acids. In germline, CDR1 is SNHLY, CDR2 FYNNEI. The CDR3 bases are TGTGCCAGCAGTGAGAAGCGCTGGAACACTGAAGCTTTCTTT. It encodes CASSEKRWNTEAFF.

About this clonotype itself: This CDR3 fails to terminate in the conserved phenylalanine or tryptophan, so it likely reflects a read error. The CDR3 spells CASSEEAADHNEQFY. CDR3 coding DNA: TGTGCCAGCAGTGAAGAAGCAGCGGACCACAATGAGCAGTTCTAC. This chain uses TRBV6-1 with TRBJ2-1; D perhaps matches TRBD2 (5 bases). V was pared by 1 base and J by 5 bases, with 12 bases between. Germline V gene lookup returns CDR1 MNHNS and CDR2 SASEGT. This CDR3 comprises 15 residues.

This clonotype was detected ten times or more. The chain is built from TRBV3-1 and TRBJ2-7; weak D call: TRBD2 (6 bases). CDR1 is LGHDT and CDR2 is YNNKEL in the germline V gene (reference sequence). Between the trimmed V and J ends, which lost 1 base and 2 bases, there was a span of 12 bases. This CDR3 contains 15 residues. In DNA form, the CDR3 reads TGTGCCAGCAGCCAAGTCGCGGGATCCCCCTACGAGCAGTACTTC. Protein sequence: CASSQVAGSPYEQYF.

This clonotype was found a few times. This chain joins TRBV27 and TRBJ2-5, with 10 bases identical to TRBD1. Germline-derived CDR1 and CDR2 are MNHEY and SMNVEV (reference sequence). Trimming at V came to 6 bases and at J to 4 bases, leaving 11 bases not matched to a gene. The CDR3 consists of 16 residues. CDR3: CASRAQGQGSRETQYF. In nucleotides, the CDR3 is TGTGCCAGCAGGGCCCAGGGACAGGGGAGTAGAGAGACCCAGTACTTC.

The chain couples TRBV20-1 to TRBJ1-1; D is uncertain. The CDR3 loop spans 14 amino acids. Germline V lookup: CDR1 DFQATT, CDR2 SNEGSKA (reference sequence). With 6 bases removed from V and 1 base from J, the gap between germline ends came to 15 bases. CDR3 coding DNA: TGCAGTGCCCAAGCCTCAGGAGCGAACACTGAAGCTTTCTTT. Translated, it gives CSAQASGANTEAFF.

A few counts support this clonotype. This chain links TRBV7-9 with TRBJ2-2; TRBD2 might be the D (5 bases). Per germline, CDR1 SEHNR and CDR2 FQNEAQ (reference sequence). Between the trimmed V and J ends, which lost 5 bases and 4 bases, there was a span of 20 bases. This CDR3 region has 17 residues. CDR3 protein: CASSPPEGQGSTGELFF. The CDR3 DNA follows: TGTGCCAGCAGCCCCCCCGAAGGGCAAGGGAGCACCGGGGAGCTGTTTTTT.

This clonotype has ten or more counts. The chain has TRBV18 and TRBJ2-7; D might be TRBD1 (5 bases). The CDR3 covers 13 residues. Per the germline V gene, CDR1 is KGHSH and CDR2 is LQKENI. The V end was cut by 1 base, the J end by 2 bases, with 6 bases between. The DNA of the CDR3 is TGTGCCAGCTCACCACGCAGGGCCTACGAGCAGTACTTC. Translating gives CASSPRRAYEQYF.

V usage is TRBV20-1 and J usage is TRBJ1-1; 7 nucleotides line up with TRBD1. V trimming: 3 bases; J trimming: 11 bases; junction bases outside the gene matches: 9. The CDR3 contains 12 residues. Germline CDR1 and CDR2: DFQATT and SNEGSKA (reference sequence). The DNA of the CDR3 is TGCAGTGCTAGCACCAGGGGGGAGAGGGCTTTCTTT. It is translated as CSASTRGERAFF.

This clonotype was observed a handful of times. V and J are TRBV3-1 and TRBJ2-7; D not certain. V was pared by 4 bases and J by 2 bases, with 15 bases between. Germline V gives CDR1 LGHDT, CDR2 YNNKEL (reference sequence). This CDR3 spans 15 amino acids. The CDR3 is CASSLWAGLPYEQYF. The CDR3 DNA reads TGTGCCAGCAGCCTCTGGGCAGGCCTCCCCTACGAGCAGTACTTC.

The chain couples TRBV14 to TRBJ2-1; TRBD2 might be the D (6 bases). This CDR3 contains 15 residues. Germline CDR1 reads SGHDN; CDR2 reads FVKESK. With 1 base removed from V and 6 bases from J, the gap between germline ends came to 13 bases. The DNA of the CDR3 is TGTGCCAGCAGCCAAGGAGGCGGGGTAGGCAATGAGCAGTTCTTC. Amino acid sequence: CASSQGGGVGNEQFF.

This clonotype was observed at least ten times. The CDR3, as DNA: TGTGCCATCAGTCGGAACAGCGGGACAGATACGCAGTATTTT. It encodes CAISRNSGTDTQYF. This sequence joins TRBV10-3 and TRBJ2-3, with D possibly matching TRBD2 (6 bases). The CDR3 runs to 14 residues. CDR1 ENHRY and CDR2 SYGVKD come from the germline V gene. Trimming took off 5 bases at V and 3 bases at J, with 12 bases between the two ends.

This sequence joins TRBV7-9 and TRBJ2-1; no clear D. The germline CDR1 and CDR2 sequences are SEHNR and FQNEAQ (reference sequence). This CDR3 comprises 13 residues. V was cut by 2 bases and J by 6 bases, with 8 bases left in between. CDR3 loop: CASSLRVRNEQFF. The CDR3 coding sequence is TGTGCCAGCAGCTTACGGGTCCGCAATGAGCAGTTCTTC.

The DNA of the CDR3 is TGCAGTGCAAACAGGGGGCTGAACACCGGGGAGCTGTTTTTT. Translating it yields CSANRGLNTGELFF. The chain links TRBV20-1 to TRBJ2-2; TRBD1 matches 9 bases. Germline V CDR1 and CDR2: DFQATT, SNEGSKA (reference sequence). V shed 6 bases and J 1 base; nucleotides not matched to a gene: 3. The CDR3 consists of 14 residues.

The chain links TRBV12-3 or TRBV12-4 to TRBJ2-5, with D hard to call. This CDR3 contains 12 residues. V dropped 2 bases and J dropped 5 bases, with 6 bases sitting between them. The CDR3 loop reads CASSLHGETQYF. The CDR3 coding sequence is TGTGCCAGCAGTTTACATGGGGAGACCCAGTACTTC.

The genes are TRBV24-1 and TRBJ2-7; unclear D gene. The V end lost 3 bases, the J end lost 2 bases, and 7 bases lay between the germline ends. The germline V gene has CDR1 KGHDR and CDR2 SFDVKD. The CDR3 consists of 13 residues. CDR3 sequence reads: CATSDPITYEQYF. CDR3 nucleotides: TGTGCCACCAGTGATCCGATTACCTACGAGCAGTACTTC.

This clonotype turned up a few times. V usage is TRBV29-1 and J usage is TRBJ1-1; 8 bases align to TRBD1. V lost 7 bases to trimming and J lost 5 bases; unmatched junction nucleotides: 6. This CDR3 contains 12 residues. Germline CDR1 SQVTM, CDR2 ANQGSEA. CDR3 protein: CSGSRGPTEAFF. In DNA form, the CDR3 reads TGCAGCGGTTCCAGGGGGCCTACTGAAGCTTTCTTT.